These 12 T cell receptor beta chains originate from one sample sequenced in a study of T cells after yellow fever vaccination. A single record per CDR3 protein comes from TCRdb applying MiXCR to the 5' RACE reads. The data contain 100,000 to 150,000 distinct CDR3 sequences, under 8.5% of them singletons. The specimen was CD4+ T cells sorted from PBMCs, collected more than 8 days after the first yellow fever vaccination. The receptors here all came from a young man who received the YFV17D yellow fever vaccine.

The gene calls are TRBV7-3 and TRBJ1-1; perhaps TRBD1 as D (5 bases). Germline values: CDR1 SGHTA, CDR2 FQGTGA. Between the trimmed V and J ends, which lost 1 base and 7 bases, there was a span of 10 bases. The CDR3 is 13 residues long. As DNA, the CDR3 is TGTGCCAGCAGCTTAAACACGAGGGGTGAAGCTTTCTTT. The encoded protein is CASSLNTRGEAFF.

In regard to this clonotype: A much larger clone is a single base away; this may be a read error. V and J are TRBV7-8 and TRBJ2-1; TRBD2 is a possible D gene (6 bases). Per the germline V gene, CDR1 is SGHVS and CDR2 is FQNEAQ. V was pared by 3 bases and J by 7 bases, with 19 bases between. CDR3 length: 16 amino acids. The CDR3 protein is CASSLATAGGGNEQFF. The CDR3 coding sequence is TGTGCCAGCAGCTTGGCAACAGCGGGCGGTGGGAATGAGCAGTTCTTC.

This clonotype was detected many times. This chain links TRBV7-3 with TRBJ2-5, with D perhaps matching TRBD1 or TRBD2 (7 bases each). Looked up from germline, CDR1 is SGHTA and CDR2 is FQGTGA. Trimming cost V 3 bases and J 2 bases, with 13 bases left between them. CDR3 length equals 15 residues. The CDR3 coding sequence is TGTGCCAGCAGCTTCCAGGGGGGGCATCAAGAGACCCAGTACTTC. This gives the protein CASSFQGGHQETQYF.

A few counts support this clonotype. The chain links TRBV5-1 to TRBJ2-3, with TRBD2 matching 12 bases. V lost 1 base to trimming and J lost 4 bases; unmatched junction nucleotides: 4. The germline CDR1 and CDR2 sequences are SGHRS and YFSETQ. This CDR3 region has 16 residues. The CDR3 DNA reads TGCGCCAGCAGCTTGCAGACTAGCGGGGGCTCAGATACGCAGTATTTT. Translated: CASSLQTSGGSDTQYF.

The chain links TRBV3-1 to TRBJ2-1; the D gene is possibly TRBD2 (6 bases). The CDR3 is 17 amino acids. CDR1 and CDR2 (germline): LGHDT, YNNKEL (reference sequence). The germline V and J ends were trimmed by 3 bases and 3 bases, with 18 bases remaining between them. The CDR3 coding sequence is TGTGCCAGCAGCCAGGAGGGTTTCTCTAGCTTCTACAATGAGCAGTTCTTC. This encodes CASSQEGFSSFYNEQFF.

Ten or more counts support this clonotype. The gene calls are TRBV5-1 and TRBJ1-1; D is ambiguous. The CDR3 sequence is 16 residues long. The germline CDR1 and CDR2 sequences are SGHRS and YFSETQ. Between the trimmed V and J ends, which lost 0 bases and 5 bases, there was a span of 17 bases. In nucleotides, the CDR3 is TGCGCCAGCAGCTTGGCCCCCACCGACCTGGGAACTGAAGCTTTCTTT. Translation: CASSLAPTDLGTEAFF.

CDR3 nucleotide sequence: TGCGCCAGCAGCAAAGCCGGCGGGACTATACCCTACGAGCAGTACGTC. It encodes CASSKAGGTIPYEQYV. V usage is TRBV5-1 and J usage is TRBJ2-7; 7 nucleotides agree with TRBD2. J was trimmed by 2 bases and V by 4 bases; bases with no gene match: 12. Per the germline V gene, CDR1 is SGHRS and CDR2 is YFSETQ. The CDR3 runs to 16 residues.

This clonotype was counted only a few times. V is TRBV5-4 and J is TRBJ2-1, with 11 nucleotides matching TRBD2. This CDR3 contains 17 residues. Germline values: CDR1 SGHNT, CDR2 YYREEE (reference sequence). The trim removed 4 bases at V and 4 bases at J, leaving 10 bases unmatched. The CDR3 nucleotides are TGTGCCAGCAGCCCCCGTACCGGGACTAGCGGATACAATGAGCAGTTCTTC. This codes for CASSPRTGTSGYNEQFF.

Many counts were recorded for this clonotype. This chain joins TRBV11-3 and TRBJ2-1, with 7 bases aligning to TRBD1. The germline CDR1 and CDR2 sequences are SGHNT and YENEEA. The CDR3 covers 14 residues. J gave up 6 bases and V 5 bases, and 7 bases lay outside the gene matches. The CDR3 protein is CASSADRDINEQFF. In DNA, the CDR3 is TGTGCCAGCAGCGCCGACAGGGATATCAATGAGCAGTTCTTC.

This rearrangement joins TRBV9 to TRBJ1-4; D possibly corresponds to TRBD1 (6 bases). Germline loops: CDR1 SGDLS, CDR2 YYNGEE. V lost 0 bases to trimming and J lost 7 bases, with 13 bases between them. The CDR3 is 15 residues long. The CDR3 DNA sequence: TGTGCCAGCAGCGTAGAAGGGGGTCCGGGTGAAAAACTGTTTTTT. This sequence encodes CASSVEGGPGEKLFF.

This clonotype was observed a handful of times. The chain couples TRBV4-1 to TRBJ1-1; 10 positions agree with TRBD1. V lost 0 bases to trimming and J lost 3 bases; unmatched junction nucleotides: 10. CDR1 is MGHRA, CDR2 YSYEKL, per germline. The CDR3 consists of 18 residues. The CDR3 sequence: CASSQDATGGDLYTEAFF. DNA for the CDR3: TGCGCCAGCAGCCAAGATGCGACAGGGGGCGATTTGTACACTGAAGCTTTCTTT.

This clonotype was recorded many times. The J gene is TRBJ2-3, the V gene TRBV7-8; TRBD2 aligns across 9 bases. The CDR3 runs to 15 residues. Germline V CDR1 and CDR2: SGHVS, FQNEAQ. Trimming at V came to 7 bases and at J to 1 base, leaving 6 bases not matched to a gene. The CDR3 sequence is CASTPLAGGTDTQYF. For the CDR3, the DNA is TGTGCCAGCACTCCCTTAGCGGGGGGCACAGATACGCAGTATTTT.